This is a list of T cell receptor beta chains from one sample in a study of shared T cell receptors in the human thymus. Sequencing was performed with immunoSEQ multiplex PCR; in TCRdb, only in-frame clones are kept and a portion is missing. Of 630,000 or so clones listed, about 87% are singletons. The same data also went into a second study, on human thymus T cells.

Sequenced material: thymocytes. The receptors originated from a boy less than two years old with a congenital heart defect. CDR3s include the opening cysteine and the closing phenylalanine or tryptophan. D genes are given only for firm matches. The size field is filled for only some rows; it gives once, few, many or a size class.

>TRBV15|TRBJ2-7|-|TRBD2
CATRTSGSYEQYF
TGTGCCACCCGGACTAGCGGCTCCTACGAGCAGTACTTC
>TRBV7-2|TRBJ2-7|once|TRBD2
CASSYPPGASGNYEQYF
TGTGCCAGCAGCTACCCCCCCGGGGCTAGCGGCAACTACGAGCAGTACTTC
>TRBV5-1|TRBJ1-2|few|TRBD1
CASSTGQALYGYTF
TGCGCCAGCAGCACCGGACAGGCGTTATATGGCTACACCTTC
>TRBV4-1|TRBJ2-6|-|-
CASSQGTVPSGANVLTF
TGCGCCAGCAGCCAAGGGACAGTCCCTTCCGGGGCCAACGTCCTGACTTTC
>TRBV5-1|TRBJ2-6|-|-
CASSLYIGGPSGANVLTF
TGCGCCAGCAGCTTGTATATAGGGGGACCCTCTGGGGCCAACGTCCTGACTTTC
>TRBV29-1|TRBJ2-1|-|-
CSVEEGGPYNEQFF
TGCAGCGTTGAAGAGGGAGGCCCCTACAATGAGCAGTTCTTC
>TRBV28|TRBJ2-1|-|TRBD2
CASSPRLAGGNEQFF
TGTGCCAGCAGCCCCCGACTAGCGGGGGGAAATGAGCAGTTCTTC
>TRBV28|TRBJ2-3|-|TRBD2
CASSQGGLSTDTQYF
TGTGCCAGCAGCCAGGGAGGGTTGAGCACAGATACGCAGTATTTT
>TRBV6-6|TRBJ2-5|-|TRBD2
CASTDSGLETQYF
TGTGCCAGCACCGATAGCGGGTTAGAGACCCAGTACTTC
>TRBV6-1|TRBJ2-7|-|TRBD1
CASGQGVSYEQYF
TGTGCCAGCGGACAGGGAGTCTCCTACGAGCAGTACTTC
>TRBV5-1|TRBJ2-2|-|-
CASSFAGWGNTGELFF
TGCGCCAGCAGCTTCGCGGGGTGGGGAAACACCGGGGAGCTGTTTTTT
>TRBV15|TRBJ1-6|few|-
CATSRARQEEPNSPLHF
TGTGCCACCAGCAGAGCCCGACAGGAGGAACCTAATTCACCCCTCCACTTT
>TRBV28|TRBJ1-2|-|TRBD1
CASSQTPDRANYGYTF
TGTGCCAGCAGTCAAACGCCGGACAGGGCTAACTATGGCTACACCTTC
>TRBV28|TRBJ2-1|-|TRBD2
CASRNSAGGLSSYNEQFF
TGTGCCAGCAGAAACTCAGCGGGAGGCTTGAGCTCCTACAATGAGCAGTTCTTC
>TRBV28|TRBJ2-1|-|TRBD2
CASRTGLAGEPGRDEQFF
TGTGCCAGCAGGACGGGACTAGCGGGAGAGCCGGGGAGGGATGAGCAGTTCTTC
>TRBV18|TRBJ2-7|few|-
CASSPPEGRDEQYF
TGTGCCAGCTCACCACCTGAGGGTCGGGACGAGCAGTACTTC
>TRBV28|TRBJ1-4|-|TRBD1
CASSPGQANEKLFF
TGTGCCAGCAGTCCGGGACAGGCTAATGAAAAACTGTTTTTT
>TRBV30|TRBJ2-2|once|-
CAWSEDRRELFF
TGTGCCTGGAGTGAAGACAGGAGGGAGCTGTTTTTT
>TRBV18|TRBJ1-2|-|TRBD1
CASSPETGAPNYGYTF
TGTGCCAGCTCACCAGAAACAGGGGCCCCTAACTATGGCTACACCTTC
>TRBV30|TRBJ2-3|-|-
CAWSVKGAGQQSSTDTQYF
TGTGCCTGGAGTGTAAAAGGGGCGGGGCAACAATCTAGCACAGATACGCAGTATTTT
>TRBV27|TRBJ1-1|-|TRBD1
CASSITGQGDTEAFF
TGTGCCAGCAGTATTACGGGACAGGGGGACACTGAAGCTTTCTTT
>TRBV5-4|TRBJ2-5|-|TRBD1
CASSLTGEETQYF
TGTGCCAGCAGCCTGACAGGGGAAGAGACCCAGTACTTC
>TRBV25-1|TRBJ2-3|-|TRBD1
CASSEPMGQGGTDTQYF
TGTGCCAGCAGTGAACCCATGGGACAGGGGGGCACAGATACGCAGTATTTT
>TRBV10-3|TRBJ1-4|-|-
CAISEDRLVEKLFF
TGTGCCATCAGTGAGGACAGGTTGGTTGAAAAACTGTTTTTT
>TRBV7-2|TRBJ2-1|-|-
CASSPRRDFYNEQFF
TGTGCCAGCAGCCCTAGGCGGGACTTTTACAATGAGCAGTTCTTC
>TRBV5-8|TRBJ2-5|-|-
CASSRSSTVPKTQYF
TGTGCCAGCAGCCGCAGCTCGACTGTTCCAAAGACCCAGTACTTC
>TRBV9|TRBJ1-1|-|TRBD1
CASSVKTGGAAEAFF
TGTGCCAGCAGCGTCAAGACAGGGGGGGCCGCTGAAGCTTTCTTT
>TRBV4-3|TRBJ2-5|-|TRBD1
CASSQGAGGRQETQYF
TGCGCCAGCAGCCAAGGCGCAGGGGGCAGGCAAGAGACCCAGTACTTC
>TRBV7-3|TRBJ1-1|-|TRBD1
CASSLWLGQEAFF
TGTGCCAGCAGCTTATGGTTAGGACAGGAGGCTTTCTTT
>TRBV6-1|TRBJ1-5|-|TRBD1
CASHGTASNQPQHF
TGTGCCAGCCATGGGACAGCTAGCAATCAGCCCCAGCATTTT
>TRBV7-2|TRBJ2-7|-|TRBD2
CASSFLAGVIEQYF
TGTGCCAGCAGCTTCCTGGCGGGGGTGATCGAGCAGTACTTC
>TRBV5-6|TRBJ2-3|-|-
CASSRRSSSCTQYF
TGTGCCAGCAGCCGCCGTTCTAGTTCATGTACGCAGTATTTT
>TRBV29-1|TRBJ2-2|-|-
CSVGNRNTGELFF
TGCAGCGTCGGGAACAGGAACACCGGGGAGCTGTTTTTT
>TRBV4-3|TRBJ2-2|-|-
CASSPKKSTRVTGELFF
TGCGCCAGCAGCCCCAAAAAAAGCACCCGGGTCACCGGGGAGCTGTTTTTT
>TRBV30|TRBJ2-1|-|-
CAWSPGVLYNEQFF
TGTGCCTGGAGTCCCGGGGTACTCTACAATGAGCAGTTCTTC
>TRBV28|TRBJ1-1|-|TRBD1
CASSLWGRQGLNTEAFF
TGTGCCAGCAGTTTATGGGGAAGACAGGGGCTGAACACTGAAGCTTTCTTT
>TRBV5-6|TRBJ1-4|-|-
CASSETGFARDGAYEKLFF
TGTGCCAGCAGTGAAACAGGGTTTGCAAGGGATGGGGCATATGAAAAACTGTTTTTT
>TRBV28|TRBJ1-2|-|-
CASSLTLNRANYGYTF
TGTGCCAGCAGTTTAACCCTCAATCGCGCTAACTATGGCTACACCTTC
>TRBV28|TRBJ2-1|-|TRBD2
CASRASGGCSYNEQFF
TGTGCCAGCAGGGCTAGCGGGGGCTGCTCCTACAATGAGCAGTTCTTC
>TRBV27|TRBJ2-3|-|-
CASSLQWGDRLDTQYF
TGTGCCAGCAGTTTACAATGGGGGGACAGATTAGATACGCAGTATTTT
>TRBV5-1|TRBJ1-1|-|-
CASAWGGVNTEAFF
TGCGCCAGCGCCTGGGGGGGAGTAAACACTGAAGCTTTCTTT
>TRBV4-3|TRBJ2-1|-|-
CASSPNGEEVNNEQFF
TGCGCCAGCAGCCCTAATGGGGAGGAAGTGAACAATGAGCAGTTCTTC
>TRBV28|TRBJ2-3|-|TRBD2
CASTPPREWNTQYF
TGTGCCAGCACCCCCCCGCGGGAGTGGAATACGCAGTATTTT
>TRBV14|TRBJ2-2|-|-
CASSQNILGPNTGELFF
TGTGCCAGCAGCCAGAATATTCTAGGTCCGAACACCGGGGAGCTGTTTTTT
>TRBV10-2|TRBJ1-2|-|-
CASRGDSGGGYTF
TGCGCCAGCAGGGGGGACTCTGGGGGTGGCTACACCTTC
>TRBV19|TRBJ2-5|-|TRBD2
CASSIGTGTSGVKETQYF
TGTGCCAGTAGTATTGGCACCGGGACTAGCGGGGTGAAAGAGACCCAGTACTTC
>TRBV7-2|TRBJ1-6|-|TRBD1
CASSLALQDRGYSPLHF
TGTGCCAGCAGCTTAGCGCTCCAGGACAGGGGTTACTCACCCCTCCACTTT
>TRBV10-3|TRBJ2-7|-|-
CAISETAGSYEQYF
TGTGCCATCAGTGAGACAGCCGGCTCCTACGAGCAGTACTTC
>TRBV4-2|TRBJ2-3|-|TRBD2
CASSRHTPTSGGHVSTDTQYF
TGTGCCAGCAGCCGACACACCCCCACTAGCGGGGGCCACGTTAGCACAGATACGCAGTATTTT
>TRBV14|TRBJ2-7|-|TRBD2
CASSQGSGGTTAFFQREGTYEQYF
TGTGCCAGCAGCCAAGGGTCAGGGGGCACCACCGCATTTTTCCAGCGGGAGGGAACCTACGAGCAGTACTTC
>TRBV10-3|TRBJ2-7|-|TRBD2
CASGTSDLANYEQYF
TGTGCCAGCGGGACTAGCGACTTGGCGAACTACGAGCAGTACTTC
>TRBV25-1|TRBJ1-1|-|-
CASTAGDTEAFF
TGTGCCAGCACTGCAGGGGACACTGAAGCTTTCTTT
>TRBV27|TRBJ2-1|-|TRBD2
CASSLLLAGTSGLHNEQFF
TGTGCCAGCAGTTTATTATTGGCGGGGACTAGCGGCCTCCACAATGAGCAGTTCTTC